What follows are 20 T cell receptor beta chains derived from one specimen sequenced in a study of T cell clones after liver transplantation. Measured with immunoSEQ multiplex PCR; TCRdb has only the in-frame clones, and not every one. Of more than 70,000 clones detected, around 78% appear once; the ten largest clones hold less than 3%. This sample comprised CD4+ T cells from blood, obtained at the 22-month timepoint. These receptors all stem from a human patient who received a liver transplant. Some T cells may have come from the graft donor.

The chain is built from TRBV5-1 and TRBJ1-1; 9 bases map to TRBD1. V trimming: 3 bases; J trimming: 4 bases; junction bases outside the gene matches: 4. Germline lookup yields CDR1 SGHRS and CDR2 YFSETQ. The CDR3 length is 14 residues. The CDR3 coding sequence is TGCGCCAGCAGCTCGGGACAGGGCGGCACTGAAGCTTTCTTT. This codes for CASSSGQGGTEAFF.

The chain links TRBV18 to TRBJ2-5, with D hard to call. V lost 2 bases, J lost 4 bases, and 8 bases lay in between. The CDR3 runs 13 residues. Germline V gene data show CDR1 as KGHSH and CDR2 as LQKENI. The CDR3 sequence is CASSPTRPETQYF. In DNA form, the CDR3 reads TGTGCCAGCTCACCAACGAGGCCAGAGACCCAGTACTTC.

This clone was seen only a few times. The chain joins TRBV5-6 to TRBJ1-4; D is unclear. V gave up 2 bases and J gave up 8 bases, with 16 bases separating them. The CDR3 loop spans 15 amino acids. Per germline, CDR1 SGHDT and CDR2 YYEEEE. Here the CDR3 reads CASSFRSNRREKLFF. CDR3 coding DNA: TGTGCCAGCAGCTTCAGAAGCAACCGCCGGGAAAAACTGTTTTTT.

This chain connects TRBV2 to TRBJ1-5, with 7 bases that match TRBD1. After removal of 5 bases from V and 3 bases from J, the junction contained 4 bases not matched to a gene. Germline V gene lookup returns CDR1 SNHLY and CDR2 FYNNEI. The CDR3 extends over 14 amino acids. CDR3 sequence: CASSPQGVNQPQHF. In nucleotides, the CDR3 is TGTGCCAGCAGTCCGCAGGGGGTCAATCAGCCCCAGCATTTT.

This clone turned up a few times. The rearrangement joins TRBV5-5 to TRBJ2-7; D is possibly TRBD2 (5 bases). Germline V gene data show CDR1 as SGHKS and CDR2 as YYEKEE (reference sequence). Between the trimmed V and J ends, which lost 0 bases and 4 bases, there was a span of 17 bases. The CDR3 extends over 16 amino acids. The chain's CDR3 is CASSLARTPRAYEQYF. DNA for the CDR3: TGTGCCAGCAGCTTGGCTCGGACCCCGAGGGCATACGAGCAGTACTTC.

The J gene is TRBJ2-7, the V gene TRBV4-2, with D unresolved. Germline V gives CDR1 LGHNA, CDR2 YNFKEQ. The CDR3 has 14 residues. Trimming removed 0 bases at V and 3 bases at J, with 9 bases between. The CDR3 sequence is CASSQEARFYEQYF. The CDR3 nucleotides read TGTGCCAGCAGCCAAGAAGCCAGATTCTACGAGCAGTACTTC.

This chain uses TRBV18 with TRBJ1-4, with D uncertain. The CDR3 has 15 amino acids. V was trimmed by 2 bases and J by 5 bases, leaving 12 bases between them. Germline-derived CDR1 and CDR2 are KGHSH and LQKENI. The CDR3 sequence is CASSPVEARNEKLFF. The DNA of the CDR3 is TGTGCCAGCTCACCAGTCGAGGCCCGGAATGAAAAACTGTTTTTT.

The rearrangement uses TRBV27 and TRBJ2-1; 11 nucleotides match TRBD2. CDR1 MNHEY and CDR2 SMNVEV come from the germline V gene (reference sequence). Trimming at V came to 8 bases and at J to 9 bases, leaving 15 bases not matched to a gene. The CDR3 totals 16 residues. CDR3 sequence reads: CASWDSYSGRAGEQFF. The DNA for the CDR3 is TGTGCCAGCTGGGACTCGTATAGCGGGAGGGCCGGTGAGCAGTTCTTC.

J is TRBJ1-2 and V is TRBV28; 8 bases match TRBD1. The CDR3 runs to 15 residues. Germline values: CDR1 MDHEN, CDR2 SYDVKM. Trimming removed 2 bases from V and 2 bases from J; junction bases left unmatched: 4. Written as DNA, the CDR3 is TGTGCCAGCAGTTTAAACAGGGGGGAGAACTATGGCTACACCTTC. Amino acids: CASSLNRGENYGYTF.

V and J are TRBV25-1 and TRBJ2-5, with D possibly being TRBD2 (6 bases). The CDR3 totals 14 residues. The germline V gene has CDR1 MGHDK and CDR2 SYGVNS. Trimming left V 5 bases short and J 1 base short, with 11 bases between. The CDR3 DNA sequence: TGTGCCAGCAGTTTGGCGGGACCCCAAGAGACCCAGTACTTC. Translated: CASSLAGPQETQYF.

The chain couples TRBV10-3 to TRBJ2-1, with D perhaps matching TRBD1 or TRBD2 (6 bases each). Germline V gives CDR1 ENHRY, CDR2 SYGVKD. The V end was cut by 5 bases, the J end by 0 bases, with 11 bases between. The CDR3 length is 15 residues. As DNA, the CDR3 is TGTGCCATCAGTAAAGAGGGGGGCTCCTACAATGAGCAGTTCTTC. It translates to CAISKEGGSYNEQFF.

This chain joins TRBV6-5 and TRBJ2-7, with 7 bases lining up with TRBD1. This CDR3 contains 13 residues. J gave up 2 bases and V 7 bases, and 5 bases lay outside the gene matches. The germline CDR1 and CDR2 sequences are MNHEY and SVGAGI. DNA for the CDR3: TGTGCCAGCACCAAAGGGACAGCCTACGAGCAGTACTTC. This encodes CASTKGTAYEQYF.

The rearrangement links TRBV7-9 to TRBJ2-2; the D gene is possibly TRBD1 (6 bases). The CDR3 length is 13 residues. CDR1 is SEHNR, CDR2 FQNEAQ, per germline (reference sequence). V gave up 8 bases and J gave up 4 bases, with 11 bases separating them. The DNA for the CDR3 is TGTGCCAGCCTAAGGGGGTCCACCGGGGAGCTGTTTTTT. This sequence encodes CASLRGSTGELFF.

This clone was observed a single time. J is TRBJ2-7 and V is TRBV10-3, with 7 bases aligning to TRBD2. Germline values: CDR1 ENHRY, CDR2 SYGVKD. V lost 6 bases and J lost 2; bases outside the gene matches: 10. There are 15 residues in the CDR3. The CDR3 DNA is TGTGCCATCAGCTCCCCAAGCGGGGCCGCCTACGAGCAGTACTTC. Translating it yields CAISSPSGAAYEQYF.

This chain uses TRBV7-6 with TRBJ2-1, with 8 bases matching TRBD2. The V gene end was trimmed by 1 base and the J gene end by 5 bases; junction bases not matched to a gene: 10. Germline V gives CDR1 SGHVS, CDR2 FNYEAQ. This CDR3 comprises 17 residues. CDR3 bases: TGTGCCAGCAGCTTAGAGGCGGGGGGCCATAGAAACAATGAGCAGTTCTTC. It yields the protein CASSLEAGGHRNNEQFF.

CDR3 nucleotides: TGTGCCAGCAGCCACCGGGACAGCTCATACACTGAAGCTTTCTTT. This gives the protein CASSHRDSSYTEAFF. The chain uses TRBV4-2 and TRBJ1-1; 7 positions match TRBD1. The junction had 7 bases not matched to a gene; V was cut back by 3 bases and J by 3 bases. This CDR3 has 15 amino acids. The germline V gene encodes CDR1 LGHNA and CDR2 YNFKEQ.

The V gene is TRBV6-6, the J gene TRBJ1-1, with D uncertain. The CDR3 has 15 amino acids. With 4 bases removed from V and 1 base from J, the gap between germline ends came to 13 bases. CDR1 is MNHNY and CDR2 is SVGAGI in the germline V gene (reference sequence). CDR3 nucleotide sequence: TGTGCCAGCAGTTCTAGAGAGGCTTCGAACACTGAAGCTTTCTTT. It codes for CASSSREASNTEAFF.

This chain uses TRBV7-2 with TRBJ2-5; 10 bases agree with TRBD1. This CDR3 is 16 amino acids long. In germline, CDR1 is SGHTA, CDR2 FQGNSA. The V and J ends lost 1 base and 5 bases, in that order; junction bases with no gene match: 7. CDR3 DNA: TGTGCCAGCAGCTTAGTGGGGACAGGGGCGGCGGAGACCCAGTACTTC. This translates into CASSLVGTGAAETQYF.

The J gene is TRBJ2-5, the V gene TRBV5-5; 10 nucleotides match TRBD1. CDR3 size: 13 residues. The trim removed 3 bases at V and 4 bases at J, leaving 0 bases unmatched. Germline CDR1 and CDR2: SGHKS and YYEKEE (reference sequence). The CDR3 DNA is TGTGCCAGCAGCTGGACAGGGGGAGAGACCCAGTACTTC. Translated, it gives CASSWTGGETQYF.

This chain links TRBV29-1 with TRBJ2-5; D is unresolved. The length of the CDR3 is 15 residues. Germline CDR1 SQVTM, CDR2 ANQGSEA. V gave up 4 bases and J gave up 3 bases, with 18 bases separating them. CDR3 loop: CSVAPMGTQKETQYF. For the CDR3, the DNA is TGCAGCGTTGCCCCCATGGGAACCCAAAAAGAGACCCAGTACTTC.